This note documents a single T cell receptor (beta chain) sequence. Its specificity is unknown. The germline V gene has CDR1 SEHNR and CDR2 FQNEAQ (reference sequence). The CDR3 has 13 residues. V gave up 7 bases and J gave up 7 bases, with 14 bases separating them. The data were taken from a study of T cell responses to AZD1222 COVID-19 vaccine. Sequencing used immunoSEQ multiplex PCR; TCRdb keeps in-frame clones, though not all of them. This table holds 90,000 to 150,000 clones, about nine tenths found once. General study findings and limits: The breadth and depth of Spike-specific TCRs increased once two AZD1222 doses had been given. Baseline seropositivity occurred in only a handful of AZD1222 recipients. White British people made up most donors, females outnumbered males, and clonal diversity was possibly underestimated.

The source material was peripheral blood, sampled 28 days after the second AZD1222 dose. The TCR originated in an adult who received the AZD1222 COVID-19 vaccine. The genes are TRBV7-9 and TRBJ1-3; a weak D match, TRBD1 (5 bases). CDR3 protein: CASIGGSGNTIYF. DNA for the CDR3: TGTGCCAGCATCGGGGGGTCCGGTAACACCATATATTTT.